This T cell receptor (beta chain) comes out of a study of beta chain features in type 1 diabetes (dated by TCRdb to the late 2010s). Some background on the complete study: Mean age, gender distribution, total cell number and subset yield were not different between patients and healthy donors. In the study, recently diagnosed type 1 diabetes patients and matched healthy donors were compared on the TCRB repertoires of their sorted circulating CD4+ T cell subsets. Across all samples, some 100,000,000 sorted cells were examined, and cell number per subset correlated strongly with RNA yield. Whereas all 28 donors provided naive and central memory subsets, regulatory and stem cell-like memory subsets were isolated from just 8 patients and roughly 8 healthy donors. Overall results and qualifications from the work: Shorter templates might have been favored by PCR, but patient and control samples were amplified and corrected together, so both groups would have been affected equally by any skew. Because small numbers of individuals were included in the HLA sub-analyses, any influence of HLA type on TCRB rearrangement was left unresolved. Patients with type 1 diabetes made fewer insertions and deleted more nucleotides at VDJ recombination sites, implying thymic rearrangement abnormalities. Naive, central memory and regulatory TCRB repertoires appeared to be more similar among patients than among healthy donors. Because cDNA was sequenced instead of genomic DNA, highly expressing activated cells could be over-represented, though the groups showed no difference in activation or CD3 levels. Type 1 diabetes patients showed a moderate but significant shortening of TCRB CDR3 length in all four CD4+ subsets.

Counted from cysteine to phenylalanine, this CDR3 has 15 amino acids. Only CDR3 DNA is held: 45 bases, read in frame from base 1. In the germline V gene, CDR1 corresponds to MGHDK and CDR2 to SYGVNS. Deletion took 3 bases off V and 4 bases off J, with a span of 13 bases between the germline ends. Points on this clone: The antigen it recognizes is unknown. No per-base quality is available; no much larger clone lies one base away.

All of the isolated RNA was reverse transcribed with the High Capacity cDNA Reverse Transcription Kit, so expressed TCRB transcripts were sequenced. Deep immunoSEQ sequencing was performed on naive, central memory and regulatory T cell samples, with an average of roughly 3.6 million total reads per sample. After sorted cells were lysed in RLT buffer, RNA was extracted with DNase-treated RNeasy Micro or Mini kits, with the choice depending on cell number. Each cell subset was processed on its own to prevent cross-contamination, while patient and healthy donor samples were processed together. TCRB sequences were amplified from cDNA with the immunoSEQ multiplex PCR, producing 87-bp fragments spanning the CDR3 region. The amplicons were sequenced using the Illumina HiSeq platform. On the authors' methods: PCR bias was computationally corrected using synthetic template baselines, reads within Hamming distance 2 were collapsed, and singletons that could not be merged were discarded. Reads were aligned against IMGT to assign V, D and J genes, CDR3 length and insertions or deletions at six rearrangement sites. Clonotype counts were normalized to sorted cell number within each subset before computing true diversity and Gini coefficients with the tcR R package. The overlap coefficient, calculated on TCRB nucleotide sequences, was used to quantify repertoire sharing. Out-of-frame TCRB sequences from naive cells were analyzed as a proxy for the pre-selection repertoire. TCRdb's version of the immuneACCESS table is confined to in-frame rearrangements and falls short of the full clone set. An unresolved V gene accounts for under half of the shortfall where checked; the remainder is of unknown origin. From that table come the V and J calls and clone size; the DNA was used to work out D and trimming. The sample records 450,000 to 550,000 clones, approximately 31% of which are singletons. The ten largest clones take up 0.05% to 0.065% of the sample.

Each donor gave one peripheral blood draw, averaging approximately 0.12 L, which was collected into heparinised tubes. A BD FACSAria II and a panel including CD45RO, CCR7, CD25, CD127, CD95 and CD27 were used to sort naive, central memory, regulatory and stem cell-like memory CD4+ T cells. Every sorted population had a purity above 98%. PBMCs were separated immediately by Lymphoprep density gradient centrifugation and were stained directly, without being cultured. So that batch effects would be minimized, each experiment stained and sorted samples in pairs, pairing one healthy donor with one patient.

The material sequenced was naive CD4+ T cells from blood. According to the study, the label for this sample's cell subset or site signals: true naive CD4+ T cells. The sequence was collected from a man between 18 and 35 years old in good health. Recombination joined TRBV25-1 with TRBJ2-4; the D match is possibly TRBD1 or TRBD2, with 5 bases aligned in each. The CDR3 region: CASSEGVDSKNIQYF. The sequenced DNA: TGTGCCAGCAGTGAGGGGGTAGACTCAAAAAACATTCAGTACTTC.